One sample yielded the 17 T cell receptor beta chains listed below, sequenced in a study of blood T cells in healthy people across ages. Together with a sample-barcoded 5' primer, a J-beta primer mix was included in a second PCR lasting about 7 to 11 cycles. TCRdb fed the 5' RACE reads into MiXCR, producing one record per CDR3 protein. The sample consists of around 990,000 distinct CDR3 sequences, under 30% of them appearing once. The same data also contributed to another study, on T cells of mothers and their children.

The sample consisted of blood. These receptors were taken from a girl aged 2 to 10 in good health.

This clonotype has only a few counts. The chain has TRBV20-1 and TRBJ1-5; 7 positions agree with TRBD1. The length of the CDR3 is 16 residues. The ends lost 1 base at V and 9 bases at J; junction bases unmatched: 15. Germline CDR1 is DFQATT and CDR2 is SNEGSKA (reference sequence). CDR3 region: CSARGPTPGGRRPQHF. The CDR3 nucleotides read TGCAGTGCTAGAGGGCCCACCCCAGGGGGGCGGAGGCCCCAGCATTTT.

This sequence joins TRBV4-2 and TRBJ2-5; 9 nucleotides match TRBD1. V shed 1 base and J 1 base; nucleotides not matched to a gene: 7. This CDR3 is built from 17 residues. Germline V gene sequence: CDR1 LGHNA, CDR2 YNFKEQ. DNA for the CDR3: TGTGCCAGCAGCCAAGTACAGGGGGCGACCGCCCAAGAGACCCAGTACTTC. This sequence encodes CASSQVQGATAQETQYF.

This rearrangement joins TRBV6-6 to TRBJ2-1; 8 bases match TRBD2. V was clipped by 0 bases and J by 0 bases; unmatched bases: 4. The CDR3 has 17 residues. The V gene's germline CDR1 is MNHNY and CDR2 SVGAGI (reference sequence). Here the CDR3 DNA reads TGTGCCAGCAGTTACTCGGCGGGAGGCGGCTCCTACAATGAGCAGTTCTTC. This translates into CASSYSAGGGSYNEQFF.

This clonotype was observed at least ten times. The chain uses TRBV28 and TRBJ2-5; 7 bases map to TRBD2. Germline trimming cut 8 bases from V and 0 bases from J; bases unmatched to any gene: 3. The CDR3 contains 13 residues. The germline V gene encodes CDR1 MDHEN and CDR2 SYDVKM. The CDR3 sequence: CASSGTNQETQYF. Written as DNA, the CDR3 is TGTGCCAGCTCCGGGACTAACCAAGAGACCCAGTACTTC.

The chain joins TRBV2 to TRBJ2-7; TRBD2 matches at 8 bases. Germline CDR1 and CDR2: SNHLY and FYNNEI. This CDR3 contains 15 residues. V trimming: 6 bases; J trimming: 3 bases; junction bases outside the gene matches: 10. CDR3 region: CASSLLVAGSYEQYF. CDR3 nucleotides: TGTGCCAGCAGCCTGTTGGTAGCGGGGAGCTACGAGCAGTACTTC.

The chain joins TRBV3-1 to TRBJ2-5, with TRBD1 matching 8 bases. The CDR3 loop spans 18 amino acids. V dropped 5 bases and J dropped 1; count of bases not matched to a gene: 15. Germline V CDR1 and CDR2: LGHDT, YNNKEL (reference sequence). This chain's CDR3 is CASSEYLTGVHGQETQYF. The CDR3 DNA reads TGTGCCAGCAGCGAATACCTGACAGGGGTTCACGGCCAAGAGACCCAGTACTTC.

This clonotype has at least ten counts. This sequence joins TRBV7-2 and TRBJ2-7, with 7 bases fitting TRBD2. CDR3 length: 14 residues. The junction had 9 bases not matched to a gene; V was cut back by 6 bases and J by 4 bases. The germline gives CDR1 SGHTA, CDR2 FQGNSA. CDR3 DNA: TGTGCCAGCAGTAACGGACTAGGGCGGTACGAGCAGTACTTC. It translates to CASSNGLGRYEQYF.

The chain combines TRBV5-5 with TRBJ2-5; 12 bases fit TRBD2. Germline loops: CDR1 SGHKS, CDR2 YYEKEE (reference sequence). The trim removed 0 bases at V and 1 base at J, leaving 7 bases unmatched. CDR3 length: 18 residues. CDR3 loop: CASSLALLAGGGQETQYF. The CDR3 DNA is TGTGCCAGCAGCTTGGCCTTACTAGCGGGAGGAGGCCAAGAGACCCAGTACTTC.

V usage is TRBV27 and J usage is TRBJ1-6, with D possibly matching TRBD1 (5 bases). The germline V gene encodes CDR1 MNHEY and CDR2 SMNVEV (reference sequence). V lost 2 bases to trimming and J lost 14 bases, with 16 bases between them. This CDR3 comprises 14 residues. CDR3 sequence: CASSLDPVGRALHF. CDR3 DNA sequence: TGTGCCAGCAGTTTAGATCCCGTGGGCAGGGCCCTCCACTTT.

CDR3 in DNA: TGCAGGCCTGGAGCGTCCTACAATGAGCAGTTCTTC. This encodes CRPGASYNEQFF. The chain carries TRBV20-1 and TRBJ2-1; D call uncertain. This CDR3 has 12 amino acids. CDR1 and CDR2 from the germline V gene are DFQATT and SNEGSKA (reference sequence).

This clonotype was observed a few times. This CDR3 reads CASSLKTSGGALETQYF. The CDR3, as DNA: TGCGCCAGCAGCTTGAAGACTAGCGGGGGGGCCCTGGAGACCCAGTACTTC. The chain combines TRBV5-1 with TRBJ2-5; 14 positions match TRBD2. Unmatched junction bases numbered 7, after V lost 1 base and J lost 5 bases. Per the germline V gene, CDR1 is SGHRS and CDR2 is YFSETQ. The CDR3 runs to 17 residues.

This rearrangement joins TRBV6-2 or TRBV6-3 to TRBJ2-5; D is possibly TRBD2 (6 bases). V lost 7 bases to trimming and J lost 8 bases, with 17 bases between them. CDR1 and CDR2 (germline): MNHEY, SVGEGT. CDR3 size: 13 residues. Here the CDR3 reads CASTLGPSDTQYF. In DNA form, the CDR3 reads TGTGCCAGCACCCTGGGGCCTAGCGATACCCAGTACTTC.

V and J are TRBV6-2 or TRBV6-3 and TRBJ1-1, with D unclear. V lost 6 bases and J 6 bases, leaving 14 bases between the germline ends. CDR1 is MNHEY and CDR2 is SVGEGT in the germline V gene. The CDR3 extends over 13 amino acids. CDR3 protein: CASRAQVASEAFF. For the CDR3, the DNA is TGTGCCAGCAGAGCCCAGGTGGCATCTGAAGCTTTCTTT.

This chain links TRBV4-1 with TRBJ2-4; no definite D call. With 0 bases removed from V and 8 bases from J, the gap between germline ends came to 5 bases. The germline CDR1 and CDR2 sequences are MGHRA and YSYEKL. The CDR3 has 12 residues. CDR3 coding DNA: TGCGCCAGCAGCCAAGATGGGGACATTCAGTACTTC. Residues: CASSQDGDIQYF.

The V gene is TRBV15, the J gene TRBJ2-5, with D perhaps matching TRBD2 (6 bases). The J call may be mistaken, given a closer DNA end match to TRBJ2-1. CDR3 length equals 14 residues. The germline CDR1 and CDR2 sequences are LNHNV and YYDKDF (reference sequence). CDR3 bases: TGTGCCACCAGCAGTTCGGACTACTTCAATGAGCAGTTCTTC. It yields the protein CATSSSDYFNEQFF.

The table lists this clonotype with a few counts. The chain is built from TRBV6-5 and TRBJ2-3; D is unresolved. This CDR3 is built from 14 residues. Germline CDR1 and CDR2: MNHEY and SVGAGI. V lost 4 bases and J lost 8, with 16 bases in between. The CDR3 DNA reads TGTGCCAGCAGTTTCGCTTCGGGTGGTAGTACGCAGTATTTT. Amino acids: CASSFASGGSTQYF.

In its sample, this clonotype was seen a few times. The chain has TRBV7-6 and TRBJ2-3; D is ambiguous. Per germline, CDR1 SGHVS and CDR2 FNYEAQ. Trimming left V 3 bases short and J 0 bases short, with 7 bases between. The CDR3 is 14 amino acids. CDR3 protein: CASSFVTSTDTQYF. The DNA of the CDR3 is TGTGCCAGCAGCTTTGTTACTAGCACAGATACGCAGTATTTT.